These T cell receptor beta chains were read from a single sample in a study of glioma-infiltrating T cells. MiXCR was run by TCRdb on the multiplex PCR reads, yielding one entry per CDR3 protein. This repertoire shows under 200,000 distinct CDR3 sequences, 43% found once; its top ten account for around 5.3%. The sequenced sample consisted of glioma tissue, nonneoplastic brain tissue, or PBMCs (not recorded which). Receptor source: a human donor with low-grade glioma or glioblastoma, undergoing nonglioma brain surgery, or in good health (not recorded which). Both conserved end residues are part of each CDR3. Fields, in order: D gene, J gene, clone size, CDR3 length, V gene, CDR3 protein, CDR3 DNA. D genes are given only for firm matches. Clone size is not always given. Where it is, it says once, few, many or a class for expanded clones.

d_call: TRBD2
j_call: TRBJ2-3
clone_size: many
cdr3_length: 15
v_call: TRBV20-1
cdr3_aa: CSARAPGLARDTQYF
cdr3_nt: TGCAGTGCTAGAGCCCCAGGACTAGCGAGGGATACGCAGTATTTT

d_call: NA
j_call: TRBJ2-7
clone_size: many
cdr3_length: 13
v_call: TRBV7-2
cdr3_aa: CASSSVGTYEQYF
cdr3_nt: TGTGCCAGCAGCTCAGTGGGGACCTACGAGCAGTACTTC

d_call: NA
j_call: TRBJ1-6
clone_size: many
cdr3_length: 14
v_call: TRBV6-1
cdr3_aa: CASNLEPPDSPLHF
cdr3_nt: TGTGCCAGCAATCTAGAGCCCCCAGATTCACCCCTCCACTTT

d_call: TRBD2
j_call: TRBJ2-3
clone_size: NA
cdr3_length: 16
v_call: TRBV7-2
cdr3_aa: CASSTALAGGRDTQYF
cdr3_nt: TGTGCCAGCAGCACCGCTCTAGCGGGAGGTAGAGATACGCAGTATTTT

d_call: NA
j_call: TRBJ2-3
clone_size: NA
cdr3_length: 15
v_call: TRBV28
cdr3_aa: CASSFRAADTDTQYF
cdr3_nt: TGTGCCAGCAGTTTTCGGGCAGCCGACACGGATACGCAGTATTTT

d_call: NA
j_call: TRBJ2-3
clone_size: few
cdr3_length: 16
v_call: TRBV7-2
cdr3_aa: CASSLGAGANTDTQYF
cdr3_nt: TGTGCCAGCAGCTTAGGGGCGGGGGCTAACACAGATACGCAGTATTTT

d_call: NA
j_call: TRBJ2-1
clone_size: many
cdr3_length: 14
v_call: TRBV7-9
cdr3_aa: CASSFGGSMNEQFF
cdr3_nt: TGTGCCAGCAGCTTTGGGGGGAGCATGAATGAGCAGTTCTTC

d_call: NA
j_call: TRBJ2-3
clone_size: NA
cdr3_length: 15
v_call: TRBV5-4
cdr3_aa: CASSSGTTSTDTQYF
cdr3_nt: TGTGCCAGCAGCTCCGGGACAACTAGCACAGATACGCAGTATTTT

d_call: TRBD1
j_call: TRBJ2-3
clone_size: many
cdr3_length: 14
v_call: TRBV20-1
cdr3_aa: CSASQGDDTDTQYF
cdr3_nt: TGCAGTGCCTCCCAGGGGGACGACACAGATACGCAGTATTTT

d_call: NA
j_call: TRBJ2-5
clone_size: many
cdr3_length: 16
v_call: TRBV6-2/TRBV6-3
cdr3_aa: CASSYSLAEYQETQYF
cdr3_nt: TGTGCCAGCAGTTACTCGCTAGCCGAGTACCAAGAGACCCAGTACTTC

d_call: TRBD1
j_call: TRBJ1-2
clone_size: few
cdr3_length: 12
v_call: TRBV5-1
cdr3_aa: CASSWTGGGYTF
cdr3_nt: TGCGCCAGCAGCTGGACAGGAGGCGGCTACACCTTC

d_call: NA
j_call: TRBJ2-7
clone_size: many
cdr3_length: 13
v_call: TRBV6-1
cdr3_aa: CASSTLSSYEQYF
cdr3_nt: TGTGCCAGCAGTACTTTGAGCTCCTACGAGCAGTACTTC

d_call: NA
j_call: TRBJ1-2
clone_size: NA
cdr3_length: 15
v_call: TRBV4-2
cdr3_aa: CASSQDYSSGYCYTF
cdr3_nt: TGTGCCAGCAGCCAAGATTACAGCTCGGGCTATTGCTACACCTTC

d_call: TRBD2
j_call: TRBJ2-7
clone_size: NA
cdr3_length: 16
v_call: TRBV3-1
cdr3_aa: CASSEGPSGGVYEQYF
cdr3_nt: TGTGCCAGCAGCGAGGGCCCTTCGGGAGGGGTCTACGAGCAGTACTTC

d_call: NA
j_call: TRBJ2-1
clone_size: NA
cdr3_length: 15
v_call: TRBV12-3/TRBV12-4
cdr3_aa: CASSFFSSSYNEQFF
cdr3_nt: TGTGCCAGCAGTTTTTTCTCCAGCTCCTACAATGAGCAGTTCTTC

d_call: NA
j_call: TRBJ2-1
clone_size: few
cdr3_length: 15
v_call: TRBV5-1
cdr3_aa: CASSWQGPSYNEQFF
cdr3_nt: TGCGCCAGCAGCTGGCAGGGGCCCTCCTACAATGAGCAGTTCTTC

d_call: NA
j_call: TRBJ2-2
clone_size: NA
cdr3_length: 14
v_call: TRBV24-1
cdr3_aa: CATSDYRDTGELFF
cdr3_nt: TGTGCCACCAGTGATTACAGGGACACCGGGGAGCTGTTTTTT

d_call: TRBD2
j_call: TRBJ2-5
clone_size: few
cdr3_length: 16
v_call: TRBV7-8
cdr3_aa: CASSPGTSEYQETQYF
cdr3_nt: TGTGCCAGCAGCCCCGGGACTAGCGAGTACCAAGAGACCCAGTACTTC

d_call: TRBD2
j_call: TRBJ2-1
clone_size: NA
cdr3_length: 16
v_call: TRBV24-1
cdr3_aa: CATSGTGTSGINEQFF
cdr3_nt: TGTGCCACCAGTGGAACCGGGACTAGCGGGATTAATGAGCAGTTCTTC

d_call: TRBD1
j_call: TRBJ1-4
clone_size: NA
cdr3_length: 15
v_call: TRBV28
cdr3_aa: CASSSSGTGGEKLFF
cdr3_nt: TGTGCCAGCAGTTCTTCCGGGACAGGCGGCGAAAAACTGTTTTTT

d_call: NA
j_call: TRBJ2-2
clone_size: many
cdr3_length: 15
v_call: TRBV27
cdr3_aa: CASSLRGRNTGELFF
cdr3_nt: TGTGCCAGCAGCTTACGGGGGAGGAACACCGGGGAGCTGTTTTTT

d_call: NA
j_call: TRBJ2-3
clone_size: NA
cdr3_length: 17
v_call: TRBV12-3/TRBV12-4
cdr3_aa: CASSLSSGRQGADTQYF
cdr3_nt: TGTGCCAGCAGTTTAAGTAGTGGGAGGCAGGGGGCAGATACGCAGTATTTT

d_call: NA
j_call: TRBJ1-5
clone_size: many
cdr3_length: 15
v_call: TRBV15
cdr3_aa: CATSRDYSPEEPQHF
cdr3_nt: TGTGCCACCAGCAGAGATTACAGCCCTGAGGAGCCCCAGCATTTT

d_call: NA
j_call: TRBJ2-7
clone_size: NA
cdr3_length: 11
v_call: TRBV12-5
cdr3_aa: CASGRDYEQYF
cdr3_nt: TGTGCTAGTGGCCGGGACTACGAGCAGTACTTC

d_call: NA
j_call: TRBJ2-5
clone_size: many
cdr3_length: 14
v_call: TRBV4-1
cdr3_aa: CASSQSAGRETQYF
cdr3_nt: TGCGCCAGCAGCCAAAGTGCAGGAAGGGAGACCCAGTACTTC

d_call: NA
j_call: TRBJ2-7
clone_size: NA
cdr3_length: 15
v_call: TRBV3-1
cdr3_aa: CASSLKQTGTYEQYF
cdr3_nt: TGTGCCAGCAGCCTGAAACAGACCGGGACCTACGAGCAGTACTTC

d_call: NA
j_call: TRBJ2-5
clone_size: NA
cdr3_length: 12
v_call: TRBV2
cdr3_aa: CASSQRVETQYF
cdr3_nt: TGTGCCAGCAGTCAAAGGGTAGAGACCCAGTACTTC

d_call: TRBD2
j_call: TRBJ2-3
clone_size: many
cdr3_length: 15
v_call: TRBV7-3
cdr3_aa: CASSPLAGESDTQYF
cdr3_nt: TGTGCCAGCAGCCCTCTAGCGGGAGAATCAGATACGCAGTATTTT

d_call: NA
j_call: TRBJ2-7
clone_size: many
cdr3_length: 14
v_call: TRBV25-1
cdr3_aa: CASSESHRLGEQYF
cdr3_nt: TGTGCCAGCAGTGAATCCCACCGACTTGGCGAGCAGTACTTC

d_call: NA
j_call: TRBJ1-3
clone_size: NA
cdr3_length: 13
v_call: TRBV12-3/TRBV12-4
cdr3_aa: CASSFVGGNTIYF
cdr3_nt: TGTGCCAGCAGTTTCGTAGGCGGAAACACCATATATTTT

d_call: TRBD1
j_call: TRBJ1-1
clone_size: once
cdr3_length: 12
v_call: TRBV30
cdr3_aa: CAWSPGGLEAFF
cdr3_nt: TGTGCCTGGAGTCCAGGGGGCCTTGAAGCTTTCTTT

d_call: NA
j_call: TRBJ2-7
clone_size: NA
cdr3_length: 17
v_call: TRBV11-2
cdr3_aa: CASSSRGGVKGSYEQYF
cdr3_nt: TGTGCCAGCAGCTCGCGGGGCGGGGTAAAGGGGTCCTACGAGCAGTACTTC

d_call: NA
j_call: TRBJ1-2
clone_size: NA
cdr3_length: 15
v_call: TRBV2
cdr3_aa: CASKTSYTGKDGYTF
cdr3_nt: TGTGCCAGCAAGACAAGTTACACCGGGAAAGATGGGTACACCTTC

d_call: TRBD2
j_call: TRBJ2-3
clone_size: NA
cdr3_length: 17
v_call: TRBV24-1
cdr3_aa: CSTSDPSTSGGTDTQYF
cdr3_nt: TGTTCCACCAGTGATCCGTCGACTAGCGGTGGCACAGATACGCAGTATTTT

d_call: TRBD1
j_call: TRBJ2-3
clone_size: few
cdr3_length: 14
v_call: TRBV5-6
cdr3_aa: CASSYQGAEKTQYF
cdr3_nt: TGTGCCAGCAGCTATCAGGGGGCGGAAAAGACGCAGTATTTT

d_call: NA
j_call: TRBJ2-1
clone_size: many
cdr3_length: 14
v_call: TRBV3-1
cdr3_aa: CASSSLAARNEQFF
cdr3_nt: TGTGCCAGCAGCTCACTAGCAGCTCGCAATGAGCAGTTCTTC

d_call: NA
j_call: TRBJ2-6
clone_size: NA
cdr3_length: 14
v_call: TRBV29-1
cdr3_aa: CSVERNEGANVLTF
cdr3_nt: TGCAGCGTTGAACGGAACGAGGGGGCCAACGTCCTGACTTTC

d_call: NA
j_call: TRBJ1-1
clone_size: many
cdr3_length: 12
v_call: TRBV29-1
cdr3_aa: CSVVAGYTEAFF
cdr3_nt: TGCAGCGTTGTCGCCGGATACACTGAAGCTTTCTTT

d_call: TRBD2
j_call: TRBJ2-1
clone_size: NA
cdr3_length: 15
v_call: TRBV28
cdr3_aa: CASRLGTSGGNEQFF
cdr3_nt: TGTGCCAGCAGACTGGGGACTAGCGGGGGGAATGAGCAGTTCTTC

d_call: NA
j_call: TRBJ2-5
clone_size: many
cdr3_length: 11
v_call: TRBV28
cdr3_aa: CASSFVETQYF
cdr3_nt: TGTGCCAGCAGTTTTGTGGAGACCCAGTACTTC

d_call: TRBD2
j_call: TRBJ2-1
clone_size: few
cdr3_length: 16
v_call: TRBV5-1
cdr3_aa: CASRGLAGASYNEQFF
cdr3_nt: TGCGCCAGCAGGGGACTAGCGGGAGCTTCCTACAATGAGCAGTTCTTC

d_call: NA
j_call: TRBJ2-7
clone_size: NA
cdr3_length: 16
v_call: TRBV6-1
cdr3_aa: CASSEALAAVANEQYF
cdr3_nt: TGTGCCAGCAGTGAAGCGCTTGCAGCGGTAGCGAACGAGCAGTACTTC